This T cell receptor (beta chain) appears in the sequencing data of a study of type 1 regulatory T cells (dated by TCRdb to about 2021). In terms of the full investigation: An in vitro protocol by which a Tr1-enriched, alloantigen-specific CD4 T cell product named T-allo10 was generated was characterized in the study. T-allo10 was being tested clinically in patients with hematological malignancies who were undergoing allogeneic hematopoietic stem cell transplantation.

With respect to this clonotype: Its antigen is unknown. Per-base qualities were not stored, and no clone one base away is much larger.

V is cut by 2 bases and J by 6 bases, and the space between the germline ends is 11 bases. Spanning cysteine to phenylalanine, the CDR3 consists of 14 amino acids. Here the CDR3 DNA is all that survives: 42 bases in frame from base 1. Reading the germline V gene (reference sequence) gives CDR1 LGHDT and CDR2 YNNKEL. Sequenced on an Illumina MiSeq. TCRdb reran the public reads through fastp at Q25 and MiXCR, keeping productive beta chains. Identical CDR3 protein sequences are pooled into one entry, listed with their most common genes and DNA. For this sample there are over 90,000 distinct CDR3 sequences; about 28% appear just once. The ten largest account for around 2.3% of the sample.

The clonotype was recovered from a human donor in good health. Recombination joined TRBV3-1 with TRBJ2-4, with the D assignment possibly TRBD1 or TRBD2, given 5 matching bases for each. The sample taken for sequencing was CD4+ T cells, either the whole sample or a sorted fraction (not recorded which). The bases read TGTGCCAGCAGCCAACGGGACGGAGTAAACATTCAGTACTTC. Its translation reads: CASSQRDGVNIQYF.